This TCR beta chain derives from a study of blood T cell repertoires in COVID-19. Study overall: Sites across the United States, Italy and Spain contributed samples from acute and convalescent COVID-19. Sources were T cells, B-cell-depleted T cells, or PBMCs; the material itself was cDNA or gDNA.

In the authors' methods: Estimates of nucleated cell counts were drawn from the amplification of reference gene primers. The assay was immunoSEQ multiplex PCR, and TCRdb's table has in-frame clones only and misses some. V and J calls and clone size are as listed in that table; D and trimming were resolved from the DNA. The repertoire holds 75,000 to 100,000 clones, with around 90% as singletons. The CDR3 has 12 amino acids. The germline V and J ends were trimmed by 8 bases and 5 bases, with 13 bases remaining between them. Per germline, CDR1 MNHEY and CDR2 SVGAGI. This clone turned up a few times. The genes are TRBV6-5 and TRBJ2-7; D is unresolved. This TCR derives from a man between 65 and 79 years old with acute or convalescent COVID-19. Input material: peripheral blood. The CDR3 coding sequence is TGTGCCAGCGCTAATTATGGTGACGAGCAGTACTTC. It codes for CASANYGDEQYF.